These 20 T cell receptor beta chains were all obtained from the same sample, sequenced in a study of control samples from healthy donors and cancer patients. TCRdb's copy holds only in-frame clones and misses some; the assay was immunoSEQ multiplex PCR. The sample consists of tens of thousands of clones, over 75% of them appearing once. The source material was PBMCs. The receptor source for this set is a woman in her sixties or seventies with lung cancer.

The J gene is TRBJ1-5, the V gene TRBV29-1, with 12 nucleotides matching TRBD1. V lost 0 bases, J lost 6 bases, and 12 bases stayed unmatched. The germline CDR1 and CDR2 sequences are SQVTM and ANQGSEA. CDR3 length: 18 amino acids. DNA of the CDR3: TGCAGCGTTGAAGATGTCGGGACAGGGGGCTTCTGGAGTCAGCCCCAGCATTTT. Amino acid sequence: CSVEDVGTGGFWSQPQHF.

This clone has just one count. The rearrangement uses TRBV11-2 and TRBJ2-7; 13 positions match TRBD2. Germline V lookup: CDR1 SGHAT, CDR2 FQNNGV. The length of the CDR3 is 15 residues. V dropped 1 base and J dropped 5; count of bases not matched to a gene: 2. The CDR3 DNA sequence: TGTGCCAGCAGCTTAGGGACTAGCGGGGGCCACGAGCAGTACTTC. Protein sequence: CASSLGTSGGHEQYF. Full variable domain (missing parts from reference TRBV11-2 and TRBJ2-7): EAGVAQSPRYKIIEKRQSVAFWCNPISGHATLYWYQQILGQGPKLLIQFQNNGVVDDSQLPKDRFSAERLKGVDSTLKIQPAKLEDSAVYLCASSLGTSGGHEQYFGPGTRLTVT.

In this sample, this clone turned up once. The chain has TRBV28 and TRBJ2-7; D unresolved. CDR1 MDHEN and CDR2 SYDVKM come from the germline V gene. Trimming removed 6 bases from V and 7 bases from J, with 25 bases in between. The CDR3 consists of 16 residues. The CDR3 DNA reads TGTGCCAGCAGGAGTCCTTCTGGGCAAGCTGTGTATGAGCAGTACTTC. Its translation: CASRSPSGQAVYEQYF. The full variable domain, rest sourced from reference TRBV28 and TRBJ2-7, is DVKVTQSSRYLVKRTGEKVFLECVQDMDHENMFWYRQDPGLGLRLIYFSYDVKMKEKGDIPEGYSVSREKKERFSLILESASTNQTSMYLCASRSPSGQAVYEQYFGPGTRLTVT.

V usage is TRBV5-1 and J usage is TRBJ2-4; 8 bases match TRBD2. This CDR3 is built from 14 residues. The germline V gene encodes CDR1 SGHRS and CDR2 YFSETQ. The ends lost 5 bases at V and 6 bases at J; junction bases unmatched: 7. The CDR3 DNA reads as TGCGCCAGCAGGACTACTAGCGGAGCAAACATTCAGTACTTC. Amino acids: CASRTTSGANIQYF.

The rearrangement uses TRBV5-4 and TRBJ2-3; TRBD2 aligns across 9 bases. The V segment lost 4 bases and the J segment 4 bases; nucleotides outside the gene matches: 10. The germline gives CDR1 SGHNT, CDR2 YYREEE (reference sequence). This CDR3 spans 16 amino acids. The CDR3 bases are TGTGCCAGCAGCATGGGTGGCGGGGGGGCGCCAGATACGCAGTATTTT. Its protein is CASSMGGGGAPDTQYF.

The chain couples TRBV11-2 to TRBJ2-1; D not resolved. V lost 5 bases and J lost 2, with 7 bases in between. CDR1 and CDR2 (germline): SGHAT, FQNNGV. The CDR3 totals 13 residues. CDR3: CASSPTPYNEQFF. CDR3 DNA sequence: TGTGCCAGCAGCCCGACCCCCTACAATGAGCAGTTCTTC.

This chain links TRBV19 with TRBJ1-2, with TRBD1 identical over 8 bases. Germline values: CDR1 LNHDA, CDR2 SQIVND (reference sequence). The CDR3 has 15 amino acids. Unmatched junction bases numbered 7, after V lost 1 base and J lost 6 bases. CDR3 DNA: TGTGCCAGTAGTATAGGTTTGCAGGGGGCTAATGGCTACACCTTC. Its translation: CASSIGLQGANGYTF.

This clone was seen a single time. The rearrangement joins TRBV5-4 to TRBJ1-1; D unresolved. Germline V gene sequence: CDR1 SGHNT, CDR2 YYREEE (reference sequence). There are 13 residues in the CDR3. Trimming took 2 bases from V and 7 from J, leaving 12 bases between them. CDR3 coding DNA: TGTGCCAGCAGCTTAGGTAAGGACGGTGAAGCTTTCTTT. It translates to CASSLGKDGEAFF.

About this clone itself: At one boundary the junction diverges from the germline segment, which might be a read error. The chain employs TRBV3-1 (or the pseudogene TRBV3-2) and TRBJ2-7; D tentatively fits TRBD1 or TRBD2 (5 bases each). Germline-derived CDR1 and CDR2 are LGHDT and YNNKEL (reference sequence). The CDR3 sequence is 12 residues long. The CDR3 sequence is CASSQERAGFHF. For the CDR3, the DNA is TGTGCCAGCAGCCAAGAGCGGGCAGGGTTTCACTTC.

The chain employs TRBV28 and TRBJ2-7; 8 bases agree with TRBD1. Germline V gene data show CDR1 as MDHEN and CDR2 as SYDVKM. The V and J ends lost 6 bases and 3 bases, in that order; junction bases with no gene match: 13. This CDR3 is 16 amino acids long. CDR3: CASRSPQGARYYEQYF. In DNA form, the CDR3 reads TGTGCCAGCAGATCTCCCCAGGGGGCAAGGTACTACGAGCAGTACTTC. The full variable domain, completed using reference TRBV28 and TRBJ2-7, is DVKVTQSSRYLVKRTGEKVFLECVQDMDHENMFWYRQDPGLGLRLIYFSYDVKMKEKGDIPEGYSVSREKKERFSLILESASTNQTSMYLCASRSPQGARYYEQYFGPGTRLTVT.

This sequence joins TRBV3-1 (or the pseudogene TRBV3-2) and TRBJ1-1, with a possible D match to TRBD1 (5 bases). V was shortened by 8 bases and J by 4 bases, with 14 bases between the two germline ends. This CDR3 is 13 amino acids long. Germline V gene lookup returns CDR1 LGHDT and CDR2 YNNKEL (reference sequence). CDR3 residues: CASALPGTTEAFF. The DNA for the CDR3 is TGTGCCAGCGCCCTTCCCGGGACCACTGAAGCTTTCTTT.

This clone has only one observation. The J gene is TRBJ2-1, the V gene TRBV7-9, with TRBD1 as a possible D gene (6 bases). Germline CDR1 and CDR2: SEHNR and FQNEAQ (reference sequence). The CDR3 consists of 14 residues. V was pared by 3 bases and J by 5 bases, with 11 bases between. The CDR3 coding sequence is TGTGCCAGCAGCTTGACACAGGGAGACAATGAGCAGTTCTTC. Protein sequence: CASSLTQGDNEQFF.

The chain employs TRBV7-3 and TRBJ2-5; D may be TRBD2 (5 bases). CDR1 and CDR2 (germline): SGHTA, FQGTGA. This CDR3 has 14 amino acids. The V gene lost 5 bases and the J gene lost 2 bases, with 12 bases spanning the gap. The CDR3 region is CASSLGLHQETQYF. CDR3 bases: TGTGCCAGCAGCCTCGGACTGCATCAAGAGACCCAGTACTTC.

This rearrangement joins TRBV3-1 (or the pseudogene TRBV3-2) to TRBJ1-1; no definite D call. Germline V gene lookup returns CDR1 LGHDT and CDR2 YNNKEL (reference sequence). V lost 5 bases and J 1 base, leaving 11 bases between the germline ends. The CDR3 sequence is 14 residues long. CDR3 in amino acids: CASSLTQANTEAFF. The CDR3 DNA sequence: TGTGCCAGCAGCTTAACCCAGGCGAACACTGAAGCTTTCTTT.

The chain carries TRBV6-5 and TRBJ2-7, with a possible D match to TRBD2 (6 bases). In germline, CDR1 is MNHEY, CDR2 SVGAGI. V lost 6 bases and J 4 bases, leaving 13 bases between the germline ends. CDR3 size: 13 residues. Here the CDR3 reads CASRKIGGYEQYF. For the CDR3, the DNA is TGTGCCAGCAGAAAAATCGGGGGATACGAGCAGTACTTC.

The V call is TRBV19, the J call TRBJ1-5; weak D call: TRBD1 (5 bases). Per germline, CDR1 LNHDA and CDR2 SQIVND (reference sequence). The CDR3 has 16 amino acids. The V gene lost 0 bases and the J gene lost 2 bases, with 11 bases spanning the gap. The DNA for the CDR3 is TGTGCCAGTAGTATAGAGAGGGGCTCGGGCAATCAGCCCCAGCATTTT. This gives the protein CASSIERGSGNQPQHF.

This chain links TRBV27 with TRBJ1-1; no firm D call. Germline V gives CDR1 MNHEY, CDR2 SMNVEV (reference sequence). The CDR3 loop spans 12 amino acids. The V gene lost 3 bases and the J gene lost 5 bases, with 7 bases spanning the gap. The CDR3 loop reads CASSFLGTEAFF. As DNA, the CDR3 is TGTGCCAGCAGTTTTCTGGGGACTGAAGCTTTCTTT.

This clone was picked up one time. The rearrangement joins TRBV6-1 to TRBJ1-1, with D maybe TRBD1 (6 bases). This CDR3 region has 16 residues. V was trimmed by 0 bases and J by 2 bases, leaving 13 bases between them. Germline loops: CDR1 MNHNS, CDR2 SASEGT. For the CDR3, the DNA is TGTGCCAGCAGTGAAGCGGCAGGGGTGGGCAACACTGAAGCTTTCTTT. Translated: CASSEAAGVGNTEAFF.

This rearrangement joins TRBV10-1 to TRBJ2-5; a weak D match, TRBD2 (6 bases). The CDR3 spans 14 residues. The V end lost 3 bases, the J end lost 5 bases, and 13 bases lay between the germline ends. The V gene's germline CDR1 is WNHNN and CDR2 SYGVQD (reference sequence). The CDR3, as DNA: TGCGCCAGCAGTGACGAACTAGCTCGGGAGACCCAGTACTTC. This translates into CASSDELARETQYF.

CDR3 amino acids: CASSPYLQTSGSYNEQFF. DNA for the CDR3: TGTGCCAGCTCACCCTACCTACAAACTAGCGGATCCTACAATGAGCAGTTCTTC. The chain joins TRBV18 to TRBJ2-1; TRBD2 matches at 8 bases. Trimming removed 3 bases from V and 1 base from J; junction bases left unmatched: 11. There are 18 residues in the CDR3. Germline loops: CDR1 KGHSH, CDR2 LQKENI.